What follows are 4 T cell receptor beta chains derived from one specimen sequenced in a study of T cell responses to AZD1222 COVID-19 vaccine. Here immunoSEQ multiplex PCR was the method, and the copy in TCRdb shows in-frame clones only, minus some. The sample contains approximately 99,000 clones, about 92% of which appear only once. The specimen was peripheral blood, collected on day 0 of MenACWY control vaccination. These receptors came from an adult in good health.

There are many counts of this clone. This rearrangement joins TRBV5-1 to TRBJ2-7; TRBD1 agrees at 9 bases. J was trimmed by 2 bases and V by 4 bases; bases with no gene match: 7. The CDR3 runs to 15 residues. Germline-derived CDR1 and CDR2 are SGHRS and YFSETQ. The CDR3: CASSARRDRAYEQYF. The CDR3 DNA is TGCGCCAGCAGCGCGAGGCGGGACAGGGCCTACGAGCAGTACTTC.

This clone was seen only once. The chain combines TRBV6-5 with TRBJ2-7; D perhaps matches TRBD1 (5 bases). Trimming removed 2 bases from V and 3 bases from J, with 8 bases in between. There are 13 residues in the CDR3. Per germline, CDR1 MNHEY and CDR2 SVGAGI. CDR3 region: CASSYVRDYEQYF. The CDR3 nucleotides read TGTGCCAGCAGTTACGTCAGGGACTACGAGCAGTACTTC.

V usage is TRBV19 and J usage is TRBJ1-5; D not certain. The CDR3 is 16 amino acids. Per germline, CDR1 LNHDA and CDR2 SQIVND (reference sequence). V was trimmed by 1 base and J by 0 bases, leaving 10 bases between them. The CDR3 reads CASSIGKRVSNQPQHF. DNA for the CDR3: TGTGCCAGTAGTATAGGGAAGAGGGTTAGCAATCAGCCCCAGCATTTT.

The table lists this clone with a count of one. The chain carries TRBV6-5 and TRBJ1-6; D might be TRBD1 (5 bases). The CDR3 sequence is 13 residues long. Trimming removed 11 bases at V and 5 bases at J, with 13 bases between. Germline assignment: CDR1 MNHEY and CDR2 SVGAGI. The CDR3 reads CAAPRQHNSPLHF. The CDR3 DNA reads TGTGCCGCGCCGAGACAGCATAATTCACCCCTCCACTTT.